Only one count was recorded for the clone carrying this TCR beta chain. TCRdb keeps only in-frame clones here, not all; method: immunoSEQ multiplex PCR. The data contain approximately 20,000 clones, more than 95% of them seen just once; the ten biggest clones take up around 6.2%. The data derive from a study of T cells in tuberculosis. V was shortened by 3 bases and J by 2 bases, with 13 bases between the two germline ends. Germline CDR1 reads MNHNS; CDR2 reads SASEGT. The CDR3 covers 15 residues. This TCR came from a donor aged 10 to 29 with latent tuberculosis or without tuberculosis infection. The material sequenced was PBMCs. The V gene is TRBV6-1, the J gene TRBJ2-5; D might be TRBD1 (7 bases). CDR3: CASSDGQGGQETQYF. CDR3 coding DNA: TGTGCCAGCAGTGATGGGCAGGGGGGACAAGAGACCCAGTACTTC.